A selection of T cell receptor beta chains follows, all from one sample in a study of regulatory T cells in long-lasting Graves disease. TCRdb analysed the multiplex PCR reads with MiXCR anew, one entry per CDR3 protein. Of under 450,000 distinct CDR3 sequences in the sample, roughly 10% were seen once. This sample also appeared in a second study, on T cells in Graves' hyperthyroidism and ophthalmopathy.

Here the sequenced sample was peripheral blood mononuclear cells (PBMCs), taken at new diagnosis, from a patient treated with antithyroid drugs. The receptors come from a woman aged 18 to 35 with Graves disease. Each CDR3 is given with its conserved first and last residue. D genes are given only for firm matches. Expanded clones get a size class; other rows say once, few or many, or leave the size out.

j_call: TRBJ1-5
clone_size: NA
d_call: NA
v_call: TRBV28
cdr3_aa: CASSLQEGNQPQHF
cdr3_nt: TGTGCCAGCAGTCTACAGGAGGGCAATCAGCCCCAGCATTTT

j_call: TRBJ2-5
clone_size: NA
d_call: TRBD1
v_call: TRBV27
cdr3_aa: CATGGQGRGETQYF
cdr3_nt: TGTGCCACCGGGGGACAGGGCCGGGGTGAGACCCAGTACTTC

j_call: TRBJ2-1
clone_size: NA
d_call: TRBD2
v_call: TRBV4-1
cdr3_aa: CASSQENLRAGGSSYNEQFF
cdr3_nt: TGCGCCAGCAGCCAAGAGAACCTAAGAGCGGGAGGGAGCTCCTACAATGAGCAGTTCTTC

j_call: TRBJ2-7
clone_size: NA
d_call: NA
v_call: TRBV4-1
cdr3_aa: CASSLGGGKSSSYEQYF
cdr3_nt: TGCGCCAGCAGCCTCGGCGGCGGCAAGTCGAGCTCCTACGAGCAGTACTTC

j_call: TRBJ2-7
clone_size: NA
d_call: TRBD1
v_call: TRBV13
cdr3_aa: CASSLGLATGDTWREQYF
cdr3_nt: TGTGCCAGCAGCTTAGGCCTAGCGACAGGGGATACCTGGCGGGAGCAGTACTTC

j_call: TRBJ1-2
clone_size: many
d_call: NA
v_call: TRBV6-5
cdr3_aa: CASSYRGGYGYTF
cdr3_nt: TGTGCCAGCAGTTACCGTGGGGGCTATGGCTACACCTTC

j_call: TRBJ2-5
clone_size: many
d_call: TRBD2
v_call: TRBV11-3
cdr3_aa: CASSAGTSGRQETQYF
cdr3_nt: TGTGCCAGCAGCGCAGGGACTAGCGGGAGGCAAGAGACCCAGTACTTC

j_call: TRBJ1-1
clone_size: many
d_call: NA
v_call: TRBV6-1
cdr3_aa: CASTQRGKTTAFF
cdr3_nt: TGTGCCAGCACGCAAAGAGGGAAAACTACGGCTTTCTTT

j_call: TRBJ2-1
clone_size: many
d_call: NA
v_call: TRBV12-3/TRBV12-4
cdr3_aa: CASTLGDWEQFF
cdr3_nt: TGTGCCAGCACCTTAGGGGATTGGGAGCAGTTCTTC

j_call: TRBJ1-4
clone_size: many
d_call: NA
v_call: TRBV2
cdr3_aa: CASSPDMDILEKLFF
cdr3_nt: TGTGCCAGCAGTCCGGATATGGACATACTTGAAAAACTGTTTTTT

j_call: TRBJ2-1
clone_size: many
d_call: NA
v_call: TRBV6-1
cdr3_aa: CASSPGGVPYNEQFF
cdr3_nt: TGTGCCAGCAGTCCCGGTGGGGTCCCCTACAATGAGCAGTTCTTC

j_call: TRBJ2-5
clone_size: few
d_call: NA
v_call: TRBV6-1
cdr3_aa: CASRPSGGPQETQYF
cdr3_nt: TGTGCCAGCAGGCCGTCTGGGGGACCTCAAGAGACCCAGTACTTC

j_call: TRBJ2-5
clone_size: many
d_call: TRBD2
v_call: TRBV12-3/TRBV12-4
cdr3_aa: CASSLWLAGDAETQYF
cdr3_nt: TGTGCCAGCAGTTTATGGCTAGCGGGGGACGCGGAGACCCAGTACTTC

j_call: TRBJ2-1
clone_size: NA
d_call: NA
v_call: TRBV29-1
cdr3_aa: CSVDWATQGGEQFF
cdr3_nt: TGCAGCGTTGATTGGGCCACCCAGGGAGGTGAGCAGTTCTTC

j_call: TRBJ1-5
clone_size: many
d_call: NA
v_call: TRBV12-3/TRBV12-4
cdr3_aa: CASSLEGGRYSNQPQHF
cdr3_nt: TGTGCCAGCAGTTTAGAGGGCGGACGGTATAGCAATCAGCCCCAGCATTTT

j_call: TRBJ2-1
clone_size: few
d_call: TRBD1
v_call: TRBV7-2
cdr3_aa: CASSLARLLVGVTGLTAYNEQFF
cdr3_nt: TGTGCCAGCAGCTTAGCGAGGTTGCTTGTTGGGGTGACAGGGTTAACGGCCTACAATGAGCAGTTCTTC

j_call: TRBJ1-2
clone_size: many
d_call: NA
v_call: TRBV6-2/TRBV6-3
cdr3_aa: CASSSRLTNYGYTF
cdr3_nt: TGTGCCAGCAGTTCCCGACTGACTAACTATGGCTACACCTTC

j_call: TRBJ2-1
clone_size: NA
d_call: NA
v_call: TRBV20-1
cdr3_aa: CSARKDHSYNEQFF
cdr3_nt: TGCAGTGCTAGAAAGGACCACTCCTACAATGAGCAGTTCTTC

j_call: TRBJ2-7
clone_size: many
d_call: TRBD2
v_call: TRBV20-1
cdr3_aa: CSASHGTSGSYEQCF
cdr3_nt: TGCAGTGCTAGCCATGGGACTAGCGGTTCCTACGAGCAGTGCTTC

j_call: TRBJ2-5
clone_size: many
d_call: NA
v_call: TRBV20-1
cdr3_aa: CSARETTQETQYF
cdr3_nt: TGCAGTGCTCGGGAGACGACTCAAGAGACCCAGTACTTC

j_call: TRBJ2-7
clone_size: many
d_call: TRBD1
v_call: TRBV2
cdr3_aa: CASRRLTGENTIVTWQYF
cdr3_nt: TGTGCCAGCAGGAGGTTGACAGGGGAGAATACGATTGTGACATGGCAGTACTTC

j_call: TRBJ2-3
clone_size: medium-sized
d_call: TRBD1
v_call: TRBV28
cdr3_aa: CASSSGTGHTDTQYF
cdr3_nt: TGTGCCAGCAGCAGCGGGACAGGGCACACAGATACGCAGTATTTT

j_call: TRBJ2-1
clone_size: many
d_call: TRBD1
v_call: TRBV2
cdr3_aa: CASSGQGVYNEQFF
cdr3_nt: TGTGCCAGCAGTGGCCAGGGGGTTTACAATGAGCAGTTCTTC

j_call: TRBJ2-3
clone_size: NA
d_call: TRBD2
v_call: TRBV20-1
cdr3_aa: CSARLVGWGLAGATDTQYF
cdr3_nt: TGCAGTGCGAGGCTCGTGGGTTGGGGACTAGCGGGAGCAACAGATACGCAGTATTTT

j_call: TRBJ2-2
clone_size: many
d_call: NA
v_call: TRBV3-1
cdr3_aa: CASSQGTQWLFF
cdr3_nt: TGTGCCAGCAGCCAGGGGACGCAATGGCTGTTTTTT

j_call: TRBJ2-5
clone_size: many
d_call: NA
v_call: TRBV5-1
cdr3_aa: CASRETQYF
cdr3_nt: TGCGCCAGCAGAGAGACCCAGTACTTC

j_call: TRBJ2-1
clone_size: many
d_call: NA
v_call: TRBV11-3
cdr3_aa: CASSLEGPGSYNEQFF
cdr3_nt: TGTGCCAGCAGCTTAGAGGGGCCAGGATCCTACAATGAGCAGTTCTTC

j_call: TRBJ2-2
clone_size: NA
d_call: NA
v_call: TRBV19
cdr3_aa: CASTLQGGVTGELFF
cdr3_nt: TGTGCCAGTACTCTACAGGGAGGGGTAACCGGGGAGCTGTTTTTT

j_call: TRBJ1-6
clone_size: many
d_call: NA
v_call: TRBV19
cdr3_aa: CASRTGGDGYNSPLHF
cdr3_nt: TGTGCCAGTAGAACGGGGGGGGACGGCTATAATTCACCCCTCCACTTT

j_call: TRBJ2-1
clone_size: few
d_call: TRBD1
v_call: TRBV19
cdr3_aa: CASQTGTGGNEQFF
cdr3_nt: TGTGCCAGTCAGACCGGGACAGGGGGCAATGAGCAGTTCTTC

j_call: TRBJ2-1
clone_size: many
d_call: TRBD2
v_call: TRBV13
cdr3_aa: CASSLQGRASGVPYNEQFF
cdr3_nt: TGTGCCAGCAGCTTACAGGGGAGGGCTAGCGGGGTTCCCTACAATGAGCAGTTCTTC

j_call: TRBJ2-5
clone_size: NA
d_call: NA
v_call: TRBV7-9
cdr3_aa: CASSLDLSETQYF
cdr3_nt: TGTGCCAGCAGCTTAGATCTCTCAGAGACCCAGTACTTC

j_call: TRBJ1-1
clone_size: many
d_call: TRBD1
v_call: TRBV20-1
cdr3_aa: CSADRGWNTEAFF
cdr3_nt: TGCAGTGCCGACAGGGGATGGAACACTGAAGCTTTCTTT

j_call: TRBJ1-1
clone_size: many
d_call: NA
v_call: TRBV12-3/TRBV12-4
cdr3_aa: CASSLALGIYTEAFF
cdr3_nt: TGTGCCAGCAGTTTAGCGCTAGGGATCTATACTGAAGCTTTCTTT

j_call: TRBJ2-5
clone_size: many
d_call: NA
v_call: TRBV12-3/TRBV12-4
cdr3_aa: CASSLRDYQETQYF
cdr3_nt: TGTGCCAGCAGTTTGAGGGACTACCAAGAGACCCAGTACTTC

j_call: TRBJ2-3
clone_size: NA
d_call: NA
v_call: TRBV11-2
cdr3_aa: CASSLDGAFWDTDTQYF
cdr3_nt: TGTGCCAGCAGCTTAGATGGGGCGTTCTGGGACACAGATACGCAGTATTTT

j_call: TRBJ2-1
clone_size: few
d_call: NA
v_call: TRBV5-1
cdr3_aa: CASSPYPRGPSSYNEQFF
cdr3_nt: TGCGCCAGCAGCCCGTACCCTCGAGGGCCAAGCTCCTACAATGAGCAGTTCTTC

j_call: TRBJ2-2
clone_size: many
d_call: NA
v_call: TRBV28
cdr3_aa: CASSSLGGTGELFF
cdr3_nt: TGTGCCAGCAGTTCCTTGGGGGGCACCGGGGAGCTGTTTTTT

j_call: TRBJ1-4
clone_size: few
d_call: NA
v_call: TRBV6-2/TRBV6-3
cdr3_aa: CASSYKDGQSRLFF
cdr3_nt: TGTGCCAGCAGTTACAAGGACGGGCAATCGAGACTGTTTTTT

j_call: TRBJ2-1
clone_size: NA
d_call: TRBD2
v_call: TRBV20-1
cdr3_aa: CSATLLLARLRDEQFF
cdr3_nt: TGCAGTGCTACACTCCTACTAGCGCGCCTCCGAGATGAGCAGTTCTTC

j_call: TRBJ1-1
clone_size: many
d_call: NA
v_call: TRBV20-1
cdr3_aa: CSARDRATRFEAFF
cdr3_nt: TGCAGTGCTAGAGATCGGGCCACCCGATTTGAAGCTTTCTTT

j_call: TRBJ1-2
clone_size: many
d_call: TRBD1
v_call: TRBV27
cdr3_aa: CASSTWDRAGYTF
cdr3_nt: TGTGCCAGCAGTACCTGGGACAGGGCTGGCTACACCTTC

j_call: TRBJ2-3
clone_size: few
d_call: NA
v_call: TRBV20-1
cdr3_aa: CSASGSANTQYF
cdr3_nt: TGCAGTGCTAGCGGGAGTGCGAATACGCAGTATTTT

j_call: TRBJ1-2
clone_size: many
d_call: NA
v_call: TRBV27
cdr3_aa: CASSYRYNYGYTF
cdr3_nt: TGTGCCAGCAGTTACCGATATAACTATGGCTACACCTTC

j_call: TRBJ2-7
clone_size: NA
d_call: TRBD1
v_call: TRBV28
cdr3_aa: CASSKPGQGAYEQYF
cdr3_nt: TGTGCCAGCAGTAAGCCGGGACAGGGTGCCTACGAGCAGTACTTC

j_call: TRBJ2-2
clone_size: many
d_call: NA
v_call: TRBV2
cdr3_aa: CASSPLRGETGELFF
cdr3_nt: TGTGCCAGCAGCCCCCTCCGGGGAGAGACCGGGGAGCTGTTTTTT

j_call: TRBJ1-1
clone_size: few
d_call: NA
v_call: TRBV14
cdr3_aa: CASSQMVLGTEAFF
cdr3_nt: TGTGCCAGCAGCCAAATGGTTTTGGGTACTGAAGCTTTCTTT

j_call: TRBJ1-4
clone_size: many
d_call: TRBD1
v_call: TRBV28
cdr3_aa: CASSFETGINEKLFF
cdr3_nt: TGTGCCAGCAGTTTTGAGACAGGGATAAATGAAAAACTGTTTTTT

j_call: TRBJ1-3
clone_size: few
d_call: TRBD1
v_call: TRBV4-3
cdr3_aa: CASSQEFDRGGNTIYF
cdr3_nt: TGCGCCAGCAGCCAAGAGTTTGACAGGGGCGGAAACACCATATATTTT

j_call: TRBJ1-2
clone_size: many
d_call: NA
v_call: TRBV12-3/TRBV12-4
cdr3_aa: CASSRAYGYTF
cdr3_nt: TGTGCCAGCAGCCGCGCCTATGGCTACACCTTC

j_call: TRBJ2-3
clone_size: many
d_call: TRBD1
v_call: TRBV11-2
cdr3_aa: CASSLGQGGTDTQYF
cdr3_nt: TGTGCCAGCAGCCTCGGACAGGGGGGCACAGATACGCAGTATTTT

j_call: TRBJ2-5
clone_size: many
d_call: TRBD2
v_call: TRBV4-3
cdr3_aa: CASSPGLAARETQYF
cdr3_nt: TGCGCCAGCAGTCCTGGACTAGCGGCTCGGGAGACCCAGTACTTC